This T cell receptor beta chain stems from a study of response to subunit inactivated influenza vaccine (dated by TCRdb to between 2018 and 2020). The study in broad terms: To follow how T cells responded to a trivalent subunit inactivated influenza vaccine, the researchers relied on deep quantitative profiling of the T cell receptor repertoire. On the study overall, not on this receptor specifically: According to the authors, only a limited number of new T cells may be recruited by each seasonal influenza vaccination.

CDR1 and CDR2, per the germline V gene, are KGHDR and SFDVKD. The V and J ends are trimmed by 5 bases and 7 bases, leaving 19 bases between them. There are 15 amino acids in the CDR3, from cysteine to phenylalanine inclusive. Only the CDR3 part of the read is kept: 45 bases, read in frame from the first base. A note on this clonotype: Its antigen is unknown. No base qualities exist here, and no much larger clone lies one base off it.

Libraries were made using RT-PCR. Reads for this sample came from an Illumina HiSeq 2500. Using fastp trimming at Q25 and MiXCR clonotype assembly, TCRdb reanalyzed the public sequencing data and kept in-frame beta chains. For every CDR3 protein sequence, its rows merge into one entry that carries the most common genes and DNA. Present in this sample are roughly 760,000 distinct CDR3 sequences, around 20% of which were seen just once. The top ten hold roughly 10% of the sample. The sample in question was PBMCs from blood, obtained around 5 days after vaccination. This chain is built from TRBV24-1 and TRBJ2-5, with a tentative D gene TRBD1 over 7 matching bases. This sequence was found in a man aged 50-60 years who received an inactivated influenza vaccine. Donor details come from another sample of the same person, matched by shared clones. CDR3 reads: CATSAPRGQGGTQYF. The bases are TGTGCCACCAGTGCCCCCCGCGGGCAGGGGGGGACCCAGTACTTC.